This TCR beta chain was captured by sequencing in a study of shared clonotypes between healthy human individuals. Measured with immunoSEQ multiplex PCR; TCRdb has only the in-frame clones, and not every one. There are 850,000 to 1,100,000 clones in the sample; 70% to 85% occur only once, and 0.85% to 1% lies in the top ten. Germline V gene lookup returns CDR1 LGHNA and CDR2 YNFKEQ. This CDR3 comprises 17 residues. The V end was cut by 1 base, the J end by 2 bases, with 17 bases between. Study-level findings and limits: Non-shared clonotypes had lower generation probabilities than clonotypes shared by all four sorted-subset donors. Only blood was sampled, and tissue TCR repertoires likely differ from blood ones.

A word on this clone: Antigen specificity is unknown.

This clonotype was obtained from a man younger than 35 in good health. Some clones in this sample may be carry-over from other donors' samples. The specimen was memory CD4+ T cells from PBMCs. Stated subset: CD45RA-negative fraction. This chain uses TRBV4-2 with TRBJ1-2; TRBD1 might be the D (5 bases). In nucleotides, the CDR3 is TGTGCCAGCAGCCAAGGTGGAGGGGAAGGAAAAAACTATGGCTACACCTTC. Encoded protein: CASSQGGGEGKNYGYTF.